This T cell receptor (beta chain) was captured in a study of T cells in Graves' hyperthyroidism and ophthalmopathy. The CDR3 runs to 16 residues. The V segment lost 0 bases and the J segment 1 base; nucleotides outside the gene matches: 5. Germline lookup yields CDR1 SGHDT and CDR2 YYEEEE. The sample holds a few counts of this clonotype. RNA transcripts yielded amplified TCR beta CDR3 regions. The HTBI set primed first-round TCR CDR3 RT-PCR. TCRdb ran MiXCR on the multiplex PCR reads and lists one entry per CDR3 protein. The table shows under 400,000 distinct CDR3 sequences, with 25% occurring only once.

This clonotype was obtained from a man over 45 with Graves' hyperthyroidism. The chain combines TRBV5-6 with TRBJ2-5; TRBD2 agrees at 8 bases. The sample taken for sequencing was blood. This chain's CDR3 is CASSLVLAEIQETQYF. In nucleotides, the CDR3 is TGTGCCAGCAGCTTGGTACTAGCGGAGATCCAAGAGACCCAGTACTTC. The variable domain in full, completed from reference TRBV5-6 and TRBJ2-5, reads DAGVTQSPTHLIKTRGQQVTLRCSPKSGHDTVSWYQQALGQGPQFIFQYYEEEERQRGNFPDRFSGHQFPNYSSELNVNALLLGDSALYLCASSLVLAEIQETQYFGPGTRLLVL.